This TCR beta chain is drawn from a study of blood T cell repertoires in COVID-19. Study-level information: Whether acute or convalescent, the COVID-19 samples came from the United States, Italy and Spain. T cells, B-cell-depleted T cells, or PBMCs supplied cDNA or gDNA.

Study processing details: Estimation of nucleated cell counts was performed using reference gene primer amplification. The table came from immunoSEQ multiplex PCR; TCRdb's copy has only in-frame clones and leaves some out. From that table come the V and J calls and clone size; the DNA was used to work out D and trimming. The sample gives fewer than 35,000 clones, almost 90% of which show up once; approximately 1.5% is in the top ten. The source of this sequence is a man between 60 and 70 years old with active COVID-19. Sequences were obtained from peripheral blood.

The CDR3 is CASSGGGHEQYF. The CDR3 nucleotides are TGTGCCAGTAGCGGGGGAGGGCACGAGCAGTACTTC. The V and J genes are TRBV5-4 and TRBJ2-7; TRBD2 matches 9 bases. This CDR3 is built from 12 residues. The germline CDR1 and CDR2 sequences are SGHNT and YYREEE (reference sequence). V was clipped by 8 bases and J by 5 bases; unmatched bases: 5. Variable domain in full (rest from reference TRBV5-4 and TRBJ2-7): ETGVTQSPTHLIKTRGQQVTLRCSSQSGHNTVSWYQQALGQGPQFIFQYYREEENGRGNFPPRFSGLQFPNYSSELNVNALELDDSALYLCASSGGGHEQYFGPGTRLTVT.